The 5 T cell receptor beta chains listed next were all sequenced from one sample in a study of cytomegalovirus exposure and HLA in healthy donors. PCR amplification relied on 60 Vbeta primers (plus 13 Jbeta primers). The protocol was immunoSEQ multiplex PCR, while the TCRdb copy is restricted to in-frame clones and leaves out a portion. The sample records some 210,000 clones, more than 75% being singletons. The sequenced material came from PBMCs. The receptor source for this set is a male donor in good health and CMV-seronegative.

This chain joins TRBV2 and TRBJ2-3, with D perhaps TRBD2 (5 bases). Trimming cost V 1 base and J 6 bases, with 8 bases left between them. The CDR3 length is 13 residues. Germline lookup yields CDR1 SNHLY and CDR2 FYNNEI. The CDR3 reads CASSEEREDTQYF. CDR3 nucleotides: TGTGCCAGCAGTGAAGAGAGGGAGGATACGCAGTATTTT.

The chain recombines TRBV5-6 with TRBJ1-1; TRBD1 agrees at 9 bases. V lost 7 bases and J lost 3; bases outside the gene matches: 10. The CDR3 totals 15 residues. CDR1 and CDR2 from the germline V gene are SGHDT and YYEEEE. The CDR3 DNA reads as TGTGCCAGCGACTCGTCGGGACAGGGTGACACTGAAGCTTTCTTT. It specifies CASDSSGQGDTEAFF.

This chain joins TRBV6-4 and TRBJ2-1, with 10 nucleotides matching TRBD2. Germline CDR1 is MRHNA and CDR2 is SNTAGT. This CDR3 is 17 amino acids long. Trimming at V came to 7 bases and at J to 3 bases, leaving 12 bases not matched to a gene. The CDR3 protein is CASIRQASGRIYNEQFF. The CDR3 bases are TGTGCCAGCATTAGACAGGCTAGCGGGAGAATCTACAATGAGCAGTTCTTC.

CDR3 sequence (DNA): TGCAGCGTTGAAGACCGCGACAGGGGGCTACCCTACGAGCAGTACTTC. This gives the protein CSVEDRDRGLPYEQYF. This rearrangement joins TRBV29-1 to TRBJ2-5; the match to TRBD1 covers 10 bases. Judging by the DNA end, TRBJ2-7 fits better; the J call may be wrong. CDR1 SQVTM and CDR2 ANQGSEA come from the germline V gene. The CDR3 totals 16 residues.

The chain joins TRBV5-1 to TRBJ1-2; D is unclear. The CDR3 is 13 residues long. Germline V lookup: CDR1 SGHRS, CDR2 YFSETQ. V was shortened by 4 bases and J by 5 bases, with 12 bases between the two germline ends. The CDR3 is CASSLTTVYGYTF. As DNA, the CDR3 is TGCGCCAGCAGCCTGACAACGGTTTATGGCTACACCTTC.